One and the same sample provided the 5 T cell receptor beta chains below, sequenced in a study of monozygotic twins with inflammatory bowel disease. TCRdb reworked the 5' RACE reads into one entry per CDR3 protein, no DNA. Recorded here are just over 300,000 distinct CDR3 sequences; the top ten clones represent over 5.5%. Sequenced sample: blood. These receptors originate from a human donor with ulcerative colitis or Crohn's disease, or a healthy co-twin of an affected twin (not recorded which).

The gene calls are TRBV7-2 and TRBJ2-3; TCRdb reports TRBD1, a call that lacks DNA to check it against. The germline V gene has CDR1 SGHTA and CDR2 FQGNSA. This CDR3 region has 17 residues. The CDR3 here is CASSLWASGGRQDTQYF. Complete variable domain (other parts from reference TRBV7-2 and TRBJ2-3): GAGVSQSPSNKVTEKGKDVELRCDPISGHTALYWYRQSLGQGLEFLIYFQGNSAPDKSGLPSDRFSAERTGGSVSTLTIQRTQQEDSAVYLCASSLWASGGRQDTQYFGPGTRLTVL.

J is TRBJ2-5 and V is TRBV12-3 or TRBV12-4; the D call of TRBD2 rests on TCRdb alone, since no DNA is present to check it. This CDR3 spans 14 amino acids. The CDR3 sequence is CASSLLSGKETQYF.

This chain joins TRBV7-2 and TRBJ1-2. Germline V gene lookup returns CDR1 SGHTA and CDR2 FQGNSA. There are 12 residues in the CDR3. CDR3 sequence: CASSPDTQGYTF.

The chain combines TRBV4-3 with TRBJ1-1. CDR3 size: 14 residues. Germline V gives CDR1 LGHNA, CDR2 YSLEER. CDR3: CASSQVLGGTEAFF.

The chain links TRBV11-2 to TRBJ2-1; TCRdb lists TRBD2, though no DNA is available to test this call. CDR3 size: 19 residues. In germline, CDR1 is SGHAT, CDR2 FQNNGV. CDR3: CASSLGGTSGRGSNNEQFF.